This entry features one T cell receptor (beta chain) sequence. What this receptor recognizes is not known. No per-base quality is available; no much larger clone lies one base away. The immunoSEQ Assay, a bias-controlled multiplex PCR, was used to amplify TCRbeta CDR3 regions from genomic DNA. The original pipeline was this. Nucleated cell counts per sample were estimated from amplification of reference gene primers within the assay. To quantify the absolute abundance of each unique TCRbeta CDR3 rearrangement, sequence reads were collapsed and filtered. Productive Simpson clonality was computed per sample as the square root of Simpson's diversity index over productive rearrangements. This immuneACCESS table, as held by TCRdb, lists in-frame sequences with V and J called but not all clones. Of the missing ones, under half trace to an unresolved V gene in checked studies; the others have no known cause. The V and J calls and the clone size are those of that table, but D and trimming were determined from the DNA. This sample has approximately 360,000 clones in its table, and around 91% of those were observed once. Around 6.3% of the sample is taken by the ten largest.

The data belong to a study of blood T cell repertoires in COVID-19 (dated by TCRdb to between 2020 and 2021). With respect to the entire study: Collaborator samples came from the United States, Italy and Spain and covered acute and convalescent phases of COVID-19. The prospective study material was composed of cDNA or gDNA derived from T cells, B-cell-depleted T cells, or PBMCs. The dataset comprised deeply sampled blood TCRbeta repertoires from subjects exposed to, actively infected with, or recovered from COVID-19. A freely available public database, intended as a resource for researchers studying the immune response to SARS-CoV-2, is where the repertoires were released. The samples were drawn from the first 160 participants of the ongoing ImmuneRACE study and from about 1,200 subjects provided by 6 global collaborators. The sample metadata nearly always contained a de-identified subject ID, COVID-19 status, age in years and sex. Where available, HLA class I and class II types were taken from metadata supplied by the sample provider and were not determined by assay-based typing. Overall study outcomes, separate from this receptor: The quantity of clinical and demographic metadata differed by source and by participant and was supplied without curation.

Whole blood was collected in K2EDTA tubes by collaborating institutions according to the institutions' own protocols. Collaborator samples were shipped for TCRbeta analysis as frozen whole blood, isolated PBMCs, or DNA extracted from either sample type. There are 15 amino acids in the CDR3, from cysteine to phenylalanine inclusive. Only the CDR3 DNA is retained, 45 bases long and in frame from the first base. V loses 2 bases, J loses 5 bases, and the germline ends lie 12 bases apart. CDR1 MDHEN and CDR2 SYDVKM are derived from the germline V gene. The sequence was obtained from a young man with active or convalescent COVID-19. The sample consisted of peripheral blood. This sequence uses TRBV28 and TRBJ2-2, and perhaps TRBD1 as D gene, on 7 matching bases. Here is the DNA: TGTGCCAGCAGTTTAGGAGGGGGCCGGACCGGGGAGCTGTTTTTT. Its amino acids are CASSLGGGRTGELFF. Beyond the CDR3, the reference TRBV28 and TRBJ2-2 genes provide the residues; the full variable domain reads: DVKVTQSSRYLVKRTGEKVFLECVQDMDHENMFWYRQDPGLGLRLIYFSYDVKMKEKGDIPEGYSVSREKKERFSLILESASTNQTSMYLCASSLGGGRTGELFFGEGSRLTVL.